The T cell receptor beta chain described here comes from a study of technical replicates of blood from a handful of donors. Trimming at V came to 4 bases and at J to 7 bases, leaving 8 bases not matched to a gene. The CDR3 is 16 residues long. The germline V gene encodes CDR1 LGHNA and CDR2 YNFKEQ. This clone was picked up a small number of times. Some clones are missing from TCRdb's copy, which holds only in-frame ones; the method was immunoSEQ multiplex PCR. The top ten hold approximately 4% of the sample, which has more than 65,000 clones, 81% seen once. The sample consisted of PBMCs. The chain recombines TRBV4-2 with TRBJ1-6, with 9 nucleotides matching TRBD1. The TCR comes from a human donor in good health. Some clones in this sample may be carry-over from other donors' samples. CDR3 in amino acids: CASSLEDRGKNSPLHF. The CDR3 DNA is TGTGCCAGCAGCCTAGAAGACAGGGGGAAGAATTCACCCCTCCACTTT.